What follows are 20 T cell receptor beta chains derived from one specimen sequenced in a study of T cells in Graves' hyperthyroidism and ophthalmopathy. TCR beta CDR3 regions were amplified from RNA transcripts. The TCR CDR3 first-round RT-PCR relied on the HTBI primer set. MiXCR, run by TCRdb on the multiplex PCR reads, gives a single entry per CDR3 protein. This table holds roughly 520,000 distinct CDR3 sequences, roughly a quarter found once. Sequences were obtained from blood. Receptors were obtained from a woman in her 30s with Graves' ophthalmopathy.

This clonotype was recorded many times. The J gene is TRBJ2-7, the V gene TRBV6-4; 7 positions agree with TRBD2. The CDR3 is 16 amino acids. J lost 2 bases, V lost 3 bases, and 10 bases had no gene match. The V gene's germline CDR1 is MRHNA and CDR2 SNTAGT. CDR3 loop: CASSEWRAGTPYEQYF. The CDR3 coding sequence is TGTGCCAGCAGTGAGTGGCGAGCGGGGACCCCCTACGAGCAGTACTTC.

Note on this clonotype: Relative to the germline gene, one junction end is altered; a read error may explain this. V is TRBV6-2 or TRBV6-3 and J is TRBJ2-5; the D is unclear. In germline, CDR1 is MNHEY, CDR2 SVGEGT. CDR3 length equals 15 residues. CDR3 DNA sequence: TGTGCCAGCAGTTACAATGTGCAGAACCAAGAAACCCAGTACTTC. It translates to CASSYNVQNQETQYF.

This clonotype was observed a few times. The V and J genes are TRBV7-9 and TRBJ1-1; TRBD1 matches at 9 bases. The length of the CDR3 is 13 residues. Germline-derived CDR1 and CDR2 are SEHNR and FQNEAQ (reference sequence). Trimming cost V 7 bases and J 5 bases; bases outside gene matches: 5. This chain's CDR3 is CASTGQGLTEAFF. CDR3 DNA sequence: TGTGCCAGCACCGGACAGGGGTTAACTGAAGCTTTCTTT.

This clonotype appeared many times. The CDR3 reads CSASDSYGYTF. The DNA of the CDR3 is TGCAGTGCTTCGGACAGCTATGGCTACACCTTC. The chain joins TRBV20-1 to TRBJ1-2, with D possibly being TRBD1 (6 bases). Germline CDR1 is DFQATT and CDR2 is SNEGSKA (reference sequence). V lost 5 bases and J lost 4, with 8 bases in between. The CDR3 is 11 amino acids.

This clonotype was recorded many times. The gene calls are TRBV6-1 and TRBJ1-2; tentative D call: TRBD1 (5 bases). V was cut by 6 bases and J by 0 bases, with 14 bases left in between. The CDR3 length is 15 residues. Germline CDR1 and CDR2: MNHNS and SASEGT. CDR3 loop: CASRHLRGSNYGYTF. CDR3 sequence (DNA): TGTGCCAGCAGACACCTGAGGGGATCTAACTATGGCTACACCTTC.

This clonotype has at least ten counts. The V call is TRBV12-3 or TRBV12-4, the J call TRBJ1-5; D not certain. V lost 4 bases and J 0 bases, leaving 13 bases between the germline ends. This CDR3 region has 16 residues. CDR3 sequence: CASSSVAVDSNQPQHF. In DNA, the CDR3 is TGTGCCAGCAGTTCCGTCGCGGTCGATAGCAATCAGCCCCAGCATTTT.

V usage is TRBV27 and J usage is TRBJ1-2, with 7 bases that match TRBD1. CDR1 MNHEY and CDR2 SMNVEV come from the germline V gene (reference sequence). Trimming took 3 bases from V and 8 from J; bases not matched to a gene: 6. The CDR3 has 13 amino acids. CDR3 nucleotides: TGTGCCAGCAGTTTCAGGGGGAAAGAGGGCTACACCTTC. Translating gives CASSFRGKEGYTF.

DNA for the CDR3: TGTGCCAGCAGTTACCACCCTCCTACCCTCACGAACACTGAAGCTTTCTTT. This encodes CASSYHPPTLTNTEAFF. V usage is TRBV6-2 or TRBV6-3 and J usage is TRBJ1-1; no definite D call. Trimming stripped 2 bases from V and 1 base from J, with 17 bases between. The germline gives CDR1 MNHEY, CDR2 SVGEGT. The CDR3 runs 17 residues.

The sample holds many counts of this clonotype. CDR3 loop: CASSRIVARGLSQPQHF. In DNA, the CDR3 is TGCGCCAGCAGTCGAATCGTGGCGCGGGGACTCAGTCAGCCCCAGCATTTT. The J gene is TRBJ1-5, the V gene TRBV10-1; maybe TRBD1 (5 bases). The CDR3 loop spans 17 amino acids. Trimming stripped 5 bases from V and 6 bases from J, with 23 bases between. The germline V gene encodes CDR1 WNHNN and CDR2 SYGVQD (reference sequence).

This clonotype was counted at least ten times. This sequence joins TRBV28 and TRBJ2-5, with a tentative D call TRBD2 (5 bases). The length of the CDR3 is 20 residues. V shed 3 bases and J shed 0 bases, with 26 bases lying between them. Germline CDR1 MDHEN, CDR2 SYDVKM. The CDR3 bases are TGTGCCAGCAGTTTCGGATTAGGTACGGTGATGAGGGCATACCAAGAGACCCAGTACTTC. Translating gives CASSFGLGTVMRAYQETQYF.

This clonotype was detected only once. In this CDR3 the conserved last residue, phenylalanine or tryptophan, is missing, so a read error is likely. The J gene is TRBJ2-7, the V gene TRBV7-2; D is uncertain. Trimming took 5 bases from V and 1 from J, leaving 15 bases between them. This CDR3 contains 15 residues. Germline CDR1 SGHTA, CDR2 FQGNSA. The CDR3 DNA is TGTGCCAGCAGCATCAATACCGGACGGTCCTACGAGCAGTACTAC. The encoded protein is CASSINTGRSYEQYY.

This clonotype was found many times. CDR3 sequence: CASSLHAAIHEQYF. CDR3 DNA sequence: TGTGCCAGCAGCTTGCACGCGGCGATCCACGAGCAGTACTTC. This chain links TRBV7-9 with TRBJ2-7; unclear D gene. Trimming removed 3 bases at V and 5 bases at J, with 14 bases between. CDR1 and CDR2 from the germline V gene are SEHNR and FQNEAQ (reference sequence). CDR3 length: 14 residues. Drawing the rest from reference TRBV7-9 and TRBJ2-7, the complete variable domain is DTGVSQNPRHKITKRGQNVTFRCDPISEHNRLYWYRQTLGQGPEFLTYFQNEAQLEKSRLLSDRFSAERPKGSFSTLEIQRTEQGDSAMYLCASSLHAAIHEQYFGPGTRLTVT.

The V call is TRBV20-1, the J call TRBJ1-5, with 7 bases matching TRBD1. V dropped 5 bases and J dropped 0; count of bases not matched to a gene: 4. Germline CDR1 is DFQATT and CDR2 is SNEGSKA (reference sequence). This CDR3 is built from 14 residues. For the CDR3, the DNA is TGCAGTGCTGGGGGACAGTTTAGCAATCAGCCCCAGCATTTT. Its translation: CSAGGQFSNQPQHF.

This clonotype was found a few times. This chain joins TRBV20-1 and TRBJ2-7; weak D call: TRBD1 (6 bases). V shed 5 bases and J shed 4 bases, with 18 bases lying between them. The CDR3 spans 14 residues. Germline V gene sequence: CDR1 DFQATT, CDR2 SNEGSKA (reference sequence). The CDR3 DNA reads TGCAGTGCTGAGGGGGACAAGTCTTTTTACGAGCAGTACTTC. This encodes CSAEGDKSFYEQYF.

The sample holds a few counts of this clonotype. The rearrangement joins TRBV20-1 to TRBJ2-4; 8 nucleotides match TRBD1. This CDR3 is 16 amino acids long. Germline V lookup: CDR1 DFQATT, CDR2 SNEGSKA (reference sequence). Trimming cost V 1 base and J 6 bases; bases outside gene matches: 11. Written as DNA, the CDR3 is TGCAGTGCTAGAGTCCGAGGACAGGGCGTTCTAAACATTCAGTACTTC. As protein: CSARVRGQGVLNIQYF.

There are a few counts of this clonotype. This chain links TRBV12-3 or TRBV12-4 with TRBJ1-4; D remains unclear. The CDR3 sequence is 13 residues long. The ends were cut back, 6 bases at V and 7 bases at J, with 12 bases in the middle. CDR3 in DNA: TGTGCCAGCAGCCCGACCTATCTTGAAAAACTGTTTTTT. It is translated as CASSPTYLEKLFF.

CDR3 DNA: TGTGCCAGCAGTTCTCGGGCCGGACCCCACGAGCAGTACTTC. Translation gives CASSSRAGPHEQYF. J is TRBJ2-7 and V is TRBV27; D unclear. This CDR3 contains 14 residues. V lost 4 bases and J lost 5, with 15 bases in between. Germline V gene sequence: CDR1 MNHEY, CDR2 SMNVEV (reference sequence).

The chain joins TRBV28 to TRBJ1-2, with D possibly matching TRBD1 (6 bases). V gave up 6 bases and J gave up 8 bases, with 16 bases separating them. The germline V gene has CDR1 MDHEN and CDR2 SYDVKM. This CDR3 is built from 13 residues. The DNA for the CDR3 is TGTGCCAGCAGGAGGCAGGGAACAGGGGGCTACACCTTC. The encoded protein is CASRRQGTGGYTF.

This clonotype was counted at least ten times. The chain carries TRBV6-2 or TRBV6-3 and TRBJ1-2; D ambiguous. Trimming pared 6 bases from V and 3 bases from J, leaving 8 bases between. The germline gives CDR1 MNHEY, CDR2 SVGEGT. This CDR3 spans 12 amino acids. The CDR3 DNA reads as TGTGCCAGCAGGAGGGTAGACTATGGCTACACCTTC. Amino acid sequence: CASRRVDYGYTF.

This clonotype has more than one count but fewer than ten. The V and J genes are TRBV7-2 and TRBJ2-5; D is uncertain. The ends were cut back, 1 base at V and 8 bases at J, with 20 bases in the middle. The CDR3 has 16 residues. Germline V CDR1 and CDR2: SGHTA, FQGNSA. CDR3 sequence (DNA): TGTGCCAGCAGCTTAGAACAAGTGGACGCCAAGAGAACCCAGTACTTC. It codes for CASSLEQVDAKRTQYF.